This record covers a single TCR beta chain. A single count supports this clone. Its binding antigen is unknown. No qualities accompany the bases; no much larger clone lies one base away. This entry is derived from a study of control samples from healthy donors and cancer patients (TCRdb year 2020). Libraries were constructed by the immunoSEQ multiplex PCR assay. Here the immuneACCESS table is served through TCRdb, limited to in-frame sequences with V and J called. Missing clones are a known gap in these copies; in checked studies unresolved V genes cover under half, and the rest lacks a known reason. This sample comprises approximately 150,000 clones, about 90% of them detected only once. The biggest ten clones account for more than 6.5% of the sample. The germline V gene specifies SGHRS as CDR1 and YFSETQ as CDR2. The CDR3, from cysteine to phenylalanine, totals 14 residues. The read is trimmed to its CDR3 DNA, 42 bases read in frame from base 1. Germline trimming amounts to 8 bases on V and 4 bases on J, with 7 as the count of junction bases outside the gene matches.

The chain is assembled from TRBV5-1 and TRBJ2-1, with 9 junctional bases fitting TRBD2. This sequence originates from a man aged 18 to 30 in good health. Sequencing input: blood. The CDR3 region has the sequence CASTSGGRYNEQFF. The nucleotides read TGCGCCAGTACCAGCGGGGGGCGATACAATGAGCAGTTCTTC.